These T cell receptor beta chains were read from a single sample in a study of cytomegalovirus exposure and HLA in healthy donors. The protocol was immunoSEQ multiplex PCR, while the TCRdb copy is restricted to in-frame clones and leaves out a portion. Seen here are about 180,000 clones, over 80% observed once, and the top ten hold about 1.3%. The sample consisted of PBMCs. Receptors originate from a girl aged 5 to 17 in good health and CMV-seropositive. The CDR3 runs from the conserved cysteine through the conserved F or W. The D gene is left open where the match is weak. A clone size is listed for some rows: how often the clone was seen (once, few, many), or a class if it is expanded.

d_call,clone_size,v_call,j_call,cdr3_aa,cdr3_nt
-,-,TRBV7-8,TRBJ2-7,CASSSSDYYEQYF,TGTGCCAGCAGCTCATCGGACTACTACGAGCAGTACTTC
-,-,TRBV9,TRBJ1-5,CASSVGVSNQPQHF,TGTGCCAGCAGCGTCGGGGTTAGCAATCAGCCCCAGCATTTT
-,-,TRBV10-3,TRBJ1-5,CAIGIQGNSNQPQHF,TGTGCCATCGGCATACAGGGAAATAGCAATCAGCCCCAGCATTTT
TRBD1,-,TRBV7-2,TRBJ2-7,CASSPPGTGAIYEQYF,TGTGCCAGCAGCCCACCCGGGACAGGGGCGATCTACGAGCAGTACTTC
TRBD1,-,TRBV19,TRBJ1-2,CASSGTAGWWGYTF,TGTGCCAGTAGTGGGACAGCCGGCTGGTGGGGCTACACCTTC
-,-,TRBV10-3,TRBJ1-1,CAIRRENTEAFF,TGTGCCATCAGGCGGGAGAACACTGAAGCTTTCTTT
-,few,TRBV6-6,TRBJ2-7,CASRRDSTGEQYF,TGTGCCAGCAGGCGGGACTCGACGGGAGAGCAGTACTTC
TRBD1,few,TRBV19,TRBJ1-2,CASSIGDRSGYTF,TGTGCCAGTAGTATTGGGGACAGGAGCGGCTACACCTTC
TRBD2,-,TRBV5-1,TRBJ2-3,CASRPGLADTDTQYF,TGCGCCAGCAGACCGGGACTAGCCGACACAGATACGCAGTATTTT
TRBD2,-,TRBV7-6,TRBJ2-5,CASSSSPAGGTQETQYF,TGTGCCAGCAGCTCCTCCCCTGCGGGAGGTACCCAAGAGACCCAGTACTTC
TRBD1,-,TRBV25-1,TRBJ2-2,CASSEKTGGTGELFF,TGTGCCAGCAGTGAGAAGACAGGGGGCACCGGGGAGCTGTTTTTT
TRBD1,-,TRBV19,TRBJ2-5,CASSPTGTHQETQYF,TGTGCCAGTAGTCCGACAGGGACCCACCAAGAGACCCAGTACTTC
-,-,TRBV5-6,TRBJ1-1,CASSLNTEAFF,TGTGCCAGCAGCCTTAACACTGAAGCTTTCTTT
TRBD2,-,TRBV10-3,TRBJ2-5,CAISAITGTSGGTQYF,TGTGCCATCAGTGCGATAACCGGGACTAGCGGGGGGACCCAGTACTTC
-,-,TRBV6-6,TRBJ2-1,CASSSPADADEQFF,TGTGCCAGCAGTTCCCCCGCTGATGCGGATGAGCAGTTCTTC
-,-,TRBV2,TRBJ1-1,CASSDGRGQNTEAFF,TGTGCCAGCAGTGATGGGAGGGGCCAGAACACTGAAGCTTTCTTT